This section outlines one TCR beta chain sequence together with its context. Its antigen remains unidentified. This record comes from a study of cytomegalovirus exposure and HLA in healthy donors. Whole-study findings and limits: Researchers counted around 160 TCR beta chains as cytomegalovirus-associated. In a later analysis, V- and J-gene trimming of beta chains associated with a DCLRE1C missense variant, replicated independently.

Vbeta (60) and Jbeta (13) primers were used in the PCR. Only in-frame clones appear in the TCRdb table, and some are missing; sequencing was by immunoSEQ multiplex PCR. The profile shows about 59,000 clones, 83% of them singletons. Healthy donors of bone marrow made up the group. The receptor's source is a human donor in good health. The specimen sequenced was PBMCs.

CDR3: CASSYSQRGATGELFF. The DNA of the CDR3 is TGTGCCAGCAGTTACTCCCAGCGGGGGGCCACCGGGGAGCTGTTTTTT. The rearrangement joins TRBV6-6 to TRBJ2-2, with 9 positions matching TRBD2. V shed 0 bases, J shed 4 bases, and the junction held 3 bases outside the gene matches. This CDR3 has 16 amino acids. From germline, CDR1 is MNHNY and CDR2 SVGAGI (reference sequence).